The 10 T cell receptor beta chains below come from one sample, sequenced in a study of control samples from healthy donors and cancer patients (dated by TCRdb to the early 2020s). The method was the immunoSEQ multiplex PCR assay. The clones in this table, taken by TCRdb from immuneACCESS, are in-frame only. Not every clone is retained; where verified, under half of the shortfall comes from an unresolved V gene, and the cause of the rest is unknown. In this sample the table shows under 150,000 clones, more than 70% of which occur a single time. Under 2.5% of the sample belongs to the ten largest clones. The sequenced sample was blood. All receptors come from a woman in her 70s in good health.

This clone occurred once. The rearrangement links TRBV6-4 to TRBJ1-5; D is uncertain. The CDR3 is made up of 15 amino acids. The V gene lost 8 bases and the J gene lost 3 bases, with 17 bases spanning the gap. Looked up from germline, CDR1 is MRHNA and CDR2 is SNTAGT. CDR3 amino acids: CASSVQGGTNQPQHF. CDR3 sequence (DNA): TGTGCCAGCTCAGTTCAAGGTGGAACCAATCAGCCCCAGCATTTT.

The CDR3 here is CASSETTSSTDTQYF. For the CDR3, the DNA is TGTGCCAGCAGTGAGACTACCTCTAGCACAGATACGCAGTATTTT. The chain uses TRBV25-1 and TRBJ2-3, with a possible D match to TRBD2 (5 bases). Trimming removed 3 bases at V and 0 bases at J, with 10 bases between. Looked up from germline, CDR1 is MGHDK and CDR2 is SYGVNS. CDR3 length equals 15 residues.

V is TRBV4-1 and J is TRBJ2-1, with 9 bases that match TRBD2. Germline trimming cut 1 base from V and 4 bases from J; bases unmatched to any gene: 5. CDR1 is MGHRA, CDR2 YSYEKL, per germline. The CDR3 has 16 amino acids. CDR3 in amino acids: CASSQGGGAGYNEQFF. CDR3 coding DNA: TGCGCCAGCAGCCAAGGCGGGGGGGCCGGGTACAATGAGCAGTTCTTC.

This clone was observed a few times. The rearrangement uses TRBV4-2 and TRBJ1-2; tentatively, D is TRBD1 (6 bases). The germline V gene encodes CDR1 LGHNA and CDR2 YNFKEQ. CDR3 length: 16 residues. With 0 bases removed from V and 3 bases from J, the gap between germline ends came to 14 bases. CDR3 sequence (DNA): TGTGCCAGCAGCCAAGATGAGGGGGAGTCGGACTATGGCTACACCTTC. Its translation: CASSQDEGESDYGYTF.

The CDR3 coding sequence is TGTGCCAGCAGCTTAGGGGCTAGCGGGGGGGCTGTTGAGCAGTTCTTC. It codes for CASSLGASGGAVEQFF. This chain links TRBV7-2 with TRBJ2-1; 12 positions agree with TRBD2. CDR3 size: 16 residues. The ends lost 1 base at V and 9 bases at J; junction bases unmatched: 7. Germline V CDR1 and CDR2: SGHTA, FQGNSA.

V usage is TRBV5-1 and J usage is TRBJ2-7; TRBD1 matches 9 bases. The CDR3 is 14 amino acids. CDR1 and CDR2 from the germline V gene are SGHRS and YFSETQ. V was clipped by 4 bases and J by 6 bases; unmatched bases: 8. In nucleotides, the CDR3 is TGCGCCAGCAGCAGTAAACAGGGGGCCTTCGAGCAGTACTTC. It yields the protein CASSSKQGAFEQYF. Combining the CDR3 with reference TRBV5-1 and TRBJ2-7 gives the whole variable domain KAGVTQTPRYLIKTRGQQVTLSCSPISGHRSVSWYQQTPGQGLQFLFEYFSETQRNKGNFPGRFSGRQFSNSRSEMNVSTLELGDSALYLCASSSKQGAFEQYFGPGTRLTVT.

The gene calls are TRBV19 and TRBJ2-5; D remains unclear. The CDR3 loop spans 14 amino acids. With 4 bases removed from V and 1 base from J, the gap between germline ends came to 10 bases. Germline assignment: CDR1 LNHDA and CDR2 SQIVND (reference sequence). In nucleotides, the CDR3 is TGTGCCAGTAGTAGGGCAGTCCTCCAAGAGACCCAGTACTTC. It translates to CASSRAVLQETQYF.

The chain joins TRBV6-5 to TRBJ1-1; 7 bases fit TRBD1. With 3 bases clipped from V and 1 base from J, the junction kept 8 bases outside the gene matches. Looked up from germline, CDR1 is MNHEY and CDR2 is SVGAGI. The CDR3 extends over 16 amino acids. The DNA for the CDR3 is TGTGCCAGCAGTTATTCCCCGGGACAGAGGAACACTGAAGCTTTCTTT. It is translated as CASSYSPGQRNTEAFF.

The chain's CDR3 is CASRVQGGNSPLHF. CDR3 nucleotides: TGTGCCAGCAGGGTACAGGGTGGTAATTCACCCCTCCACTTT. V is TRBV6-5 and J is TRBJ1-6, with D perhaps TRBD1 (6 bases). The V end was cut by 6 bases, the J end by 6 bases, with 12 bases between. From germline, CDR1 is MNHEY and CDR2 SVGAGI. This CDR3 has 14 amino acids.

The chain joins TRBV29-1 to TRBJ2-1, with TRBD1 matching 10 bases. Looked up from germline, CDR1 is SQVTM and CDR2 is ANQGSEA. The CDR3 runs 14 residues. Unmatched junction bases numbered 10, after V lost 7 bases and J lost 7 bases. DNA of the CDR3: TGCAGCGCAGCGACAGGGGGCCTGATGAATGAGCAGTTCTTC. Protein: CSAATGGLMNEQFF.